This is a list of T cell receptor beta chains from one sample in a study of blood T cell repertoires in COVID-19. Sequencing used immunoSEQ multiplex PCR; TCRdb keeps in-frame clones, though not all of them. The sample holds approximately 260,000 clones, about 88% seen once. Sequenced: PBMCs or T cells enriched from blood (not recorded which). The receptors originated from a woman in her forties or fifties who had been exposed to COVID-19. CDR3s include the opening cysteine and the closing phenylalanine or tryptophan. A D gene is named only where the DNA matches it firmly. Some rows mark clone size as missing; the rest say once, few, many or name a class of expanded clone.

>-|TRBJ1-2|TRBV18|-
CASSPGAGGYTF
TGTGCCAGCTCACCAGGGGCAGGGGGCTACACCTTC
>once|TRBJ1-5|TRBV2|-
CASTLGVSNQPQHF
TGTGCCAGCACCCTAGGGGTTAGCAATCAGCCCCAGCATTTT
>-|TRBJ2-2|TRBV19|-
CASSITVSGSPGELFF
TGTGCCAGTAGTATAACGGTTTCGGGGTCTCCCGGGGAGCTGTTTTTT
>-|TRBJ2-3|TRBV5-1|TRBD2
CASSLIWTSGASGTDTQYF
TGCGCCAGCAGCTTGATATGGACTAGCGGGGCGTCTGGCACAGATACGCAGTATTTT
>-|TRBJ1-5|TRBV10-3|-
CAISESGDTSDQPQHF
TGTGCCATCAGTGAGTCGGGGGACACCTCGGATCAGCCCCAGCATTTT
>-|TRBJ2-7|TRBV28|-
CASTGGAYYEQYF
TGTGCCAGCACGGGGGGCGCGTACTACGAGCAGTACTTC
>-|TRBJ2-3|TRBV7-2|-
CASGKDSYTDTQYF
TGTGCCAGCGGTAAGGACAGCTACACAGATACGCAGTATTTT
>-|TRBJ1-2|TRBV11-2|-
CASSFGGARNYGYTF
TGTGCCAGCAGCTTCGGGGGGGCGCGTAACTATGGCTACACCTTC
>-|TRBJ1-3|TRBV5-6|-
CASSFQGRPSGNTIYF
TGTGCCAGCAGCTTCCAGGGTCGGCCGTCCGGAAACACCATATATTTT
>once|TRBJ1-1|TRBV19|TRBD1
CASRAQGGTTEAFF
TGTGCCAGTAGGGCCCAAGGGGGCACGACTGAAGCTTTCTTT
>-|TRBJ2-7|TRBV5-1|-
CASHNSGFGSEQYF
TGCGCCAGTCATAACTCAGGGTTCGGATCCGAGCAGTACTTC
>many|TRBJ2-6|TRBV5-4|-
CASSLSTASVANVLTF
TGTGCCAGCAGCTTGTCGACAGCTAGCGTAGCCAACGTCCTGACTTTC
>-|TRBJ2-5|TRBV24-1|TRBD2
CATGWPAGGQETQYF
TGTGCCACCGGCTGGCCAGCGGGGGGGCAGGAGACCCAGTACTTC
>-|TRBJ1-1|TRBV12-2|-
CASPPDRPLTEAFF
TGTGCAAGTCCCCCCGACAGACCTTTGACTGAAGCTTTCTTT
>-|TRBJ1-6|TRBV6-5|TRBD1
CATRDSSYNSPLHF
TGTGCCACGAGGGACAGCTCCTATAATTCACCCCTCCACTTT
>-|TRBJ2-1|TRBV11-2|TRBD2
CASSFAGTSSNEQFF
TGTGCCAGCAGCTTCGCGGGGACTAGCAGTAATGAGCAGTTCTTC
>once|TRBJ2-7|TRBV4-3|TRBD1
CASSQDRDRGYEQYF
TGCGCCAGCAGCCAGGACCGGGACAGGGGCTACGAGCAGTACTTC
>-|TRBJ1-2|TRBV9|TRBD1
CASSPRQGAPFGSGYTF
TGTGCCAGCAGCCCCCGACAGGGGGCTCCCTTTGGAAGTGGCTACACCTTC
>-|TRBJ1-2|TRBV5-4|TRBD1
CASSPRQGYGYTF
TGTGCCAGCAGCCCTCGACAGGGCTATGGCTACACCTTC
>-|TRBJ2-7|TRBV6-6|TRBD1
CASSRTGTGDHEQYF
TGTGCCAGCAGCCGGACCGGGACAGGGGACCACGAGCAGTACTTC
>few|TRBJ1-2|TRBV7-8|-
CASSPQSYGYTF
TGTGCCAGCAGCCCCCAGTCCTATGGCTACACCTTC
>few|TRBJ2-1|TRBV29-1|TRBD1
CSARTGEDEQFF
TGCAGCGCCAGGACAGGGGAGGACGAGCAGTTCTTC
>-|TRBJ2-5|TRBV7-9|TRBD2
CASSSLSGGGLPETQYF
TGTGCCAGCAGCTCTCTATCTGGCGGGGGGTTACCAGAGACCCAGTACTTC
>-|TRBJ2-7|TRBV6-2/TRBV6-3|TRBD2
CASSWTSGYEQYF
TGTGCCAGCAGTTGGACTAGCGGCTACGAGCAGTACTTC
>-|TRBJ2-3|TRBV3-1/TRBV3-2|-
CASSQAGADTQYF
TGTGCCAGCAGCCAAGCCGGGGCAGATACGCAGTATTTT
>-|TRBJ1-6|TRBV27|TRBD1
CASSAGTGNSPLHF
TGTGCCAGCAGTGCCGGGACAGGGAATTCACCCCTCCACTTT
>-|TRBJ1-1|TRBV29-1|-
CSVDLQGEAFF
TGCAGTGTTGATCTGCAGGGTGAAGCTTTCTTT
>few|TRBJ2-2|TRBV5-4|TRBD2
CASSSGTSGGPRTGELFF
TGTGCCAGCAGCTCCGGGACTAGCGGGGGGCCGAGAACCGGGGAGCTGTTTTTT
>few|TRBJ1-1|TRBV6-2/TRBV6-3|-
CASSSDVQGPTEAFF
TGTGCCAGCAGTTCCGACGTACAGGGTCCCACTGAAGCTTTCTTT
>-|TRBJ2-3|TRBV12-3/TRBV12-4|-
CASSSSRDTQYF
TGTGCCAGCAGTTCATCTAGGGATACGCAGTATTTT
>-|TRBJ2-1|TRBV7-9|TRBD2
CASSLAGGLNEQFF
TGTGCCAGCAGCCTAGCGGGGGGGCTAAATGAGCAGTTCTTC
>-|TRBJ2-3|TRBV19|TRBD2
CASSISGGPRFTQYF
TGTGCCAGTAGTATATCGGGGGGGCCAAGATTTACGCAGTATTTT
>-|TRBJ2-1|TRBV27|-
CASSAVRGEQFF
TGTGCCAGCAGTGCGGTGCGGGGAGAGCAGTTCTTC
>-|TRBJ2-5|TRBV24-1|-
CATSGPGLSAAQYF
TGTGCCACCAGTGGGCCCGGACTGTCGGCGGCCCAGTACTTC
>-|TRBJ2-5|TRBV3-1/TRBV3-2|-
CASSYSLGGARETQYF
TGTGCCAGCAGCTACTCCTTGGGGGGGGCGCGAGAGACCCAGTACTTC
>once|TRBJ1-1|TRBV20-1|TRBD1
CSARSGGEAFF
TGCAGTGCTAGATCAGGGGGCGAAGCTTTCTTT
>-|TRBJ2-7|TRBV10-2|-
CASSGGYEQYF
TGCGCCTCCTCAGGTGGCTACGAGCAGTACTTC